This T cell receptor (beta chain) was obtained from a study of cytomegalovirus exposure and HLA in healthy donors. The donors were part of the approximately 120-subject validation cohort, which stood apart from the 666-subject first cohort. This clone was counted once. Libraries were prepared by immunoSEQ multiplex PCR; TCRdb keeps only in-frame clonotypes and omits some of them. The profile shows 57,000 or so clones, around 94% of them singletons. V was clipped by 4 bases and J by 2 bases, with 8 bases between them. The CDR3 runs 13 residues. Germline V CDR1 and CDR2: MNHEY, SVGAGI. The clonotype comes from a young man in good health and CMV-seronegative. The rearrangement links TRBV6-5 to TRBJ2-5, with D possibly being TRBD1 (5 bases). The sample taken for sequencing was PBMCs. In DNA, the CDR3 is TGTGCCAGCAGTTCAGGGCCGCAAGAGACCCAGTACTTC. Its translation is CASSSGPQETQYF.